These 22 T cell receptor beta chains originate from one sample sequenced in a study of control samples from healthy donors and cancer patients. Sequenced by immunoSEQ multiplex PCR; TCRdb stores in-frame clones only, minus some. The table lists 75,000 to 90,000 clones, around 86% of them singletons. Sequencing was done on a sample of blood. These receptor sequences come from a man aged 25 to 40 in good health.

V usage is TRBV2 and J usage is TRBJ1-1; D is possibly TRBD1 (5 bases). V lost 7 bases, J lost 1 base, and 16 bases lay in between. Germline V gene data show CDR1 as SNHLY and CDR2 as FYNNEI. The CDR3 extends over 15 amino acids. The CDR3 DNA reads TGTGCCAGCACCGGGGCCGGGGTACAGAACACTGAAGCTTTCTTT. Amino acid sequence: CASTGAGVQNTEAFF.

The V and J genes are TRBV5-1 and TRBJ2-2; tentatively, D is TRBD1 (6 bases). Germline V lookup: CDR1 SGHRS, CDR2 YFSETQ. V dropped 1 base and J dropped 1 base, with 11 bases sitting between them. The CDR3 spans 16 residues. The CDR3 nucleotides are TGCGCCAGCAGCTTGTCGATACAGGGGAACACCGGGGAGCTGTTTTTT. Protein sequence: CASSLSIQGNTGELFF.

V is TRBV11-3 and J is TRBJ1-5; no firm D call. Looked up from germline, CDR1 is SGHNT and CDR2 is YENEEA. This CDR3 is built from 18 residues. Trimming took 1 base from V and 1 from J, leaving 17 bases between them. The CDR3 DNA follows: TGTGCCAGCAGCTTAGCCTTTGTAGCTTTTTCGAGCAATCAGCCCCAGCATTTT. Translated, it gives CASSLAFVAFSSNQPQHF.

V and J are TRBV7-2 and TRBJ1-2; D is unresolved. The V end was cut by 0 bases, the J end by 8 bases, with 16 bases between. CDR1 is SGHTA and CDR2 is FQGNSA in the germline V gene. The CDR3 runs to 15 residues. The CDR3 reads CASSLAPVRAVGYTF. The CDR3 bases are TGTGCCAGCAGCTTAGCCCCAGTTCGGGCCGTGGGCTACACCTTC.

This clone was observed once. The rearrangement links TRBV24-1 to TRBJ2-3; D is perhaps TRBD1 or TRBD2 (5 bases each). This CDR3 is built from 16 residues. The germline CDR1 and CDR2 sequences are KGHDR and SFDVKD. With 1 base removed from V and 6 bases from J, the gap between germline ends came to 16 bases. CDR3 coding DNA: TGTGCCACCAGTGATTTTGAGGGGACCAACTCCGATACGCAGTATTTT. This codes for CATSDFEGTNSDTQYF.

The table lists this clone with a few counts. CDR3 in amino acids: CASSELPLPPYGYTF. The CDR3 DNA sequence: TGTGCCAGCAGTGAGTTGCCGCTCCCACCCTATGGCTACACCTTC. This chain connects TRBV2 to TRBJ1-2; D is ambiguous. V lost 3 bases to trimming and J lost 4 bases, with 15 bases between them. The CDR3 extends over 15 amino acids. CDR1 and CDR2 from the germline V gene are SNHLY and FYNNEI.

The rearrangement uses TRBV5-1 and TRBJ2-7; 7 bases match TRBD1. Unmatched junction bases numbered 6, after V lost 0 bases and J lost 3 bases. The CDR3 runs 15 residues. CDR1 SGHRS and CDR2 YFSETQ come from the germline V gene. The CDR3 spells CASSLAPGTVYEQYV. Written as DNA, the CDR3 is TGCGCCAGCAGCTTGGCCCCTGGGACAGTCTACGAGCAGTACGTC.

The genes are TRBV5-1 and TRBJ2-5; 8 nucleotides agree with TRBD2. The CDR3 sequence is 15 residues long. J gave up 4 bases and V 7 bases, and 12 bases lay outside the gene matches. The V gene's germline CDR1 is SGHRS and CDR2 YFSETQ. CDR3 loop: CASRSRSGGGETQYF. The CDR3 bases are TGCGCCAGCCGGTCCAGGAGCGGGGGCGGAGAGACCCAGTACTTC.

This sequence joins TRBV12-3 or TRBV12-4 and TRBJ2-1; D ambiguous. V lost 2 bases to trimming and J lost 6 bases, with 8 bases between them. This CDR3 comprises 13 residues. Here the CDR3 reads CASSLMGSNEQFF. The CDR3 nucleotides read TGTGCCAGCAGTTTAATGGGTAGCAATGAGCAGTTCTTC.

The table lists this clone with a count of one. The chain recombines TRBV11-2 with TRBJ1-1; D unclear. The CDR3 spans 12 residues. Germline CDR1 SGHAT, CDR2 FQNNGV. Trimming pared 1 base from V and 11 bases from J, leaving 11 bases between. CDR3 sequence: CASSLGRFQAFF. CDR3 DNA: TGTGCCAGCAGCTTAGGGCGATTTCAGGCTTTCTTT.

The chain combines TRBV3-1 (or the pseudogene TRBV3-2) with TRBJ2-2; D is ambiguous. Deletions cut 5 bases from V and 4 bases from J, with 11 bases between. The CDR3 extends over 14 amino acids. Per the germline V gene, CDR1 is LGHDT and CDR2 is YNNKEL (reference sequence). The CDR3 DNA reads TGTGCCAGCAGCGTCACAGTGAGCACCGGGGAGCTGTTTTTT. As protein: CASSVTVSTGELFF.

This clone has just a few counts. The chain combines TRBV27 with TRBJ1-2; no reliable D call. V lost 0 bases and J lost 2, with 13 bases in between. Germline lookup yields CDR1 MNHEY and CDR2 SMNVEV (reference sequence). The CDR3 extends over 16 amino acids. CDR3 residues: CASSLSMAGRNYGYTF. The CDR3 DNA is TGTGCCAGCAGTTTATCGATGGCAGGCCGCAACTATGGCTACACCTTC.

V and J are TRBV6-1 and TRBJ2-1, with TRBD1 matching over 8 bases. From germline, CDR1 is MNHNS and CDR2 SASEGT. Trimming cost V 1 base and J 3 bases; bases outside gene matches: 5. This CDR3 region has 16 residues. The CDR3 DNA is TGTGCCAGCAGTGAAGAACCAGGGGGCCTCTACAATGAGCAGTTCTTC. It codes for CASSEEPGGLYNEQFF.

The table lists this clone with a count of one. The chain joins TRBV2 to TRBJ2-3; the match to TRBD2 covers 8 bases. The CDR3 is made up of 13 amino acids. Germline V gives CDR1 SNHLY, CDR2 FYNNEI. V gave up 8 bases and J gave up 4 bases; unmatched junction bases: 5. The CDR3 region is CASLTTSADTQYF. CDR3 coding DNA: TGTGCCAGCCTCACGACTAGCGCAGATACGCAGTATTTT. The whole variable domain, filled in from reference TRBV2 and TRBJ2-3, reads EPEVTQTPSHQVTQMGQEVILRCVPISNHLYFYWYRQILGQKVEFLVSFYNNEISEKSEIFDDQFSVERPDGSNFTLKIRSTKLEDSAMYFCASLTTSADTQYFGPGTRLTVL.

The chain joins TRBV24-1 to TRBJ2-3; possible D gene TRBD2, 5 bases. The V and J ends lost 5 bases and 9 bases respectively, with 14 bases between them. Per the germline V gene, CDR1 is KGHDR and CDR2 is SFDVKD. This CDR3 has 13 residues. As DNA, the CDR3 is TGTGCCACCAGTGCCTCCCCTGGGGAGACGCAGTATTTT. Translation gives CATSASPGETQYF.

This clone appeared a single time. The rearrangement links TRBV2 to TRBJ2-5; 10 bases fit TRBD2. This CDR3 region has 15 residues. J lost 5 bases, V lost 7 bases, and 10 bases had no gene match. In germline, CDR1 is SNHLY, CDR2 FYNNEI. The CDR3: CASNVAGGPLETQYF. The CDR3 DNA follows: TGTGCCAGCAATGTAGCGGGGGGACCCCTGGAGACCCAGTACTTC.

The CDR3 region is CASCDGYQPQHF. The CDR3 nucleotides read TGTGCCAGTTGTGACGGGTACCAGCCCCAGCATTTT. The chain recombines TRBV28 with TRBJ1-5; D unresolved. The CDR3 is made up of 12 amino acids. With 9 bases removed from V and 7 bases from J, the gap between germline ends came to 13 bases. Per the germline V gene, CDR1 is MDHEN and CDR2 is SYDVKM.

J is TRBJ1-3 and V is TRBV6-5, with 7 bases fitting TRBD1. This CDR3 is 14 amino acids long. CDR1 and CDR2 from the germline V gene are MNHEY and SVGAGI. Trimming at V came to 5 bases and at J to 2 bases, leaving 3 bases not matched to a gene. DNA of the CDR3: TGTGCCAGCAGTCCAGGGGGTACTGGAAACACCATATATTTT. Protein product: CASSPGGTGNTIYF.

V is TRBV5-1 and J is TRBJ2-5; 11 nucleotides agree with TRBD2. Germline CDR1 is SGHRS and CDR2 is YFSETQ. CDR3 size: 15 residues. J gave up 5 bases and V 0 bases, and 3 bases lay outside the gene matches. CDR3 coding DNA: TGCGCCAGCAGCTTGGAGACTAGCGGGGTTGAGACCCAGTACTTC. Translated, it gives CASSLETSGVETQYF.

The chain carries TRBV6-6 and TRBJ1-6, with TRBD1 identical over 10 bases. V was pared by 5 bases and J by 2 bases, with 6 bases of the junction left unmatched. CDR3 length: 17 amino acids. From germline, CDR1 is MNHNY and CDR2 SVGAGI (reference sequence). Here the CDR3 DNA reads TGTGCCAGCAGTCCTCCGGACAGGGGGACCTATAATTCACCCCTCCACTTT. This translates into CASSPPDRGTYNSPLHF.

The gene calls are TRBV5-4 and TRBJ2-3; perhaps TRBD2 as D (7 bases). The length of the CDR3 is 18 residues. Germline V gene sequence: CDR1 SGHNT, CDR2 YYREEE (reference sequence). V was cut by 4 bases and J by 1 base, with 22 bases left in between. CDR3 sequence reads: CASSEKWVGEGGTDTQYF. CDR3 sequence (DNA): TGTGCCAGCAGCGAGAAGTGGGTTGGGGAGGGGGGCACAGATACGCAGTATTTT. Using reference TRBV5-4 and TRBJ2-3 for the parts outside the CDR3, the full variable domain is ETGVTQSPTHLIKTRGQQVTLRCSSQSGHNTVSWYQQALGQGPQFIFQYYREEENGRGNFPPRFSGLQFPNYSSELNVNALELDDSALYLCASSEKWVGEGGTDTQYFGPGTRLTVL.

The chain uses TRBV11-2 and TRBJ1-4; 8 nucleotides align to TRBD1. This CDR3 comprises 16 residues. Germline values: CDR1 SGHAT, CDR2 FQNNGV. The junction had 10 bases not matched to a gene; V was cut back by 5 bases and J by 5 bases. CDR3 DNA sequence: TGTGCCAGCAGCGCTCGGACAGGGCGGCGCAATGAAAAACTGTTTTTT. This gives the protein CASSARTGRRNEKLFF.